These 23 T cell receptor beta chains share one sample of origin, sequenced in a study of T cell responses to AZD1222 COVID-19 vaccine. Sequencing was performed with immunoSEQ multiplex PCR; in TCRdb, only in-frame clones are kept and a portion is missing. In the table there are some 180,000 clones, approximately 92% of which are singletons. The source material was peripheral blood, sampled on day 0 of AZD1222 vaccination. Receptors originate from an adult in good health.

This clone was counted once. The genes are TRBV5-1 and TRBJ2-7; tentative D call: TRBD1 (6 bases). V gave up 6 bases and J gave up 2 bases, with 18 bases separating them. From germline, CDR1 is SGHRS and CDR2 YFSETQ. The CDR3 length is 15 residues. The CDR3, as DNA: TGCGCCAGCACCCTGGGTGGGACACAAACCTACGAGCAGTACTTC. Encoded protein: CASTLGGTQTYEQYF.

This chain links TRBV6-1 with TRBJ2-1; TRBD2 matches at 8 bases. The CDR3 has 16 amino acids. Looked up from germline, CDR1 is MNHNS and CDR2 is SASEGT. V shed 2 bases, J shed 3 bases, and the junction held 6 bases outside the gene matches. CDR3 loop: CASSESPGGFYNEQFF. The DNA for the CDR3 is TGTGCCAGCAGTGAAAGCCCGGGGGGGTTCTACAATGAGCAGTTCTTC.

The rearrangement joins TRBV5-1 to TRBJ2-3, with 14 bases that match TRBD2. This CDR3 spans 16 amino acids. CDR1 is SGHRS and CDR2 is YFSETQ in the germline V gene. V shed 2 bases and J 4 bases; nucleotides not matched to a gene: 3. CDR3 sequence (DNA): TGCGCCAGCAGCTTAGGACTAGCGGGGGGCGCAGATACGCAGTATTTT. It specifies CASSLGLAGGADTQYF.

The genes are TRBV27 and TRBJ1-5; D possibly corresponds to TRBD1 (6 bases). V was clipped by 5 bases and J by 4 bases, with 21 bases between them. The length of the CDR3 is 17 residues. Germline CDR1 and CDR2: MNHEY and SMNVEV (reference sequence). Here the CDR3 reads CASSAAWGRGGNQPQHF. The CDR3 bases are TGTGCCAGCAGTGCAGCTTGGGGCAGGGGAGGGAATCAGCCCCAGCATTTT.

V is TRBV25-1 and J is TRBJ1-1; D possibly corresponds to TRBD1 (5 bases). With 5 bases removed from V and 10 bases from J, the gap between germline ends came to 14 bases. Per the germline V gene, CDR1 is MGHDK and CDR2 is SYGVNS. The CDR3 totals 12 residues. CDR3 in amino acids: CASSYGRGPAFF. In DNA, the CDR3 is TGTGCCAGCAGTTATGGACGGGGACCAGCTTTCTTT.

V usage is TRBV19 and J usage is TRBJ2-5; D tentatively fits TRBD1 or TRBD2 (6 bases each). The V end was cut by 6 bases, the J end by 5 bases, with 22 bases between. The CDR3 is 16 amino acids. The V gene's germline CDR1 is LNHDA and CDR2 SQIVND (reference sequence). CDR3 in DNA: TGTGCCAGTAGCGACCCCGCCAAGGGGGGTAAGGAGACCCAGTACTTC. Translating gives CASSDPAKGGKETQYF.

The sample holds a few counts of this clone. The chain employs TRBV7-9 and TRBJ1-6, with TRBD1 matching over 7 bases. With V trimmed by 1 base and J by 7 bases, 4 bases remained unmatched. Germline V gives CDR1 SEHNR, CDR2 FQNEAQ (reference sequence). The CDR3 spans 15 residues. CDR3: CASSLGGQQNSPLHF. DNA of the CDR3: TGTGCCAGCAGCTTAGGGGGACAGCAAAATTCACCCCTCCACTTT.

V is TRBV5-1 and J is TRBJ2-5; tentatively, D is TRBD1 (5 bases). Between the trimmed V and J ends, which lost 4 bases and 5 bases, there was a span of 18 bases. The CDR3 has 15 residues. Germline V gene sequence: CDR1 SGHRS, CDR2 YFSETQ. CDR3 DNA sequence: TGCGCCAGCAGCCCGGAAGCAGGGCTGGTGGAGACCCAGTACTTC. It specifies CASSPEAGLVETQYF. The whole variable domain, filled in from reference TRBV5-1 and TRBJ2-5, reads KAGVTQTPRYLIKTRGQQVTLSCSPISGHRSVSWYQQTPGQGLQFLFEYFSETQRNKGNFPGRFSGRQFSNSRSEMNVSTLELGDSALYLCASSPEAGLVETQYFGPGTRLLVL.

This chain links TRBV15 with TRBJ2-2; 7 bases line up with TRBD1. Losses at the gene ends were 6 bases for V and 5 bases for J; bases not matched to a gene: 9. There are 15 residues in the CDR3. The germline CDR1 and CDR2 sequences are LNHNV and YYDKDF (reference sequence). The CDR3 protein is CATRETGTVTGELFF. In DNA, the CDR3 is TGTGCCACCAGAGAGACCGGGACAGTGACCGGGGAGCTGTTTTTT.

V gene TRBV2 combines with J gene TRBJ1-4; unclear D gene. CDR3 size: 14 residues. Germline CDR1 SNHLY, CDR2 FYNNEI. V was clipped by 5 bases and J by 3 bases, with 10 bases between them. For the CDR3, the DNA is TGTGCCAGCAGTCTTCGGGAGGCTAATGAAAAACTGTTTTTT. Translation gives CASSLREANEKLFF.

The CDR3 region is CASSMRTGAVSTEAFF. The CDR3 DNA reads as TGCGCCAGCAGCATGCGGACAGGGGCAGTCAGCACTGAAGCTTTCTTT. The chain recombines TRBV5-1 with TRBJ1-1; 9 bases line up with TRBD1. This CDR3 comprises 16 residues. Germline V gene data show CDR1 as SGHRS and CDR2 as YFSETQ. Trimming cost V 4 bases and J 4 bases; bases outside gene matches: 11.

The chain couples TRBV6-2 or TRBV6-3 to TRBJ2-1; no clear D. Germline V lookup: CDR1 MNHEY, CDR2 SVGEGT. Trimming left V 5 bases short and J 9 bases short, with 11 bases between. The CDR3 has 12 residues. The CDR3 coding sequence is TGTGCCAGCAGTCCACGATGGGGTGAGCAGTTCTTC. Protein sequence: CASSPRWGEQFF.

In this sample, this clone turned up a few times. The chain joins TRBV5-5 to TRBJ2-7; tentatively, D is TRBD2 (5 bases). Germline assignment: CDR1 SGHKS and CDR2 YYEKEE (reference sequence). Trimming removed 1 base at V and 2 bases at J, with 13 bases between. The CDR3 covers 15 residues. CDR3 loop: CASSLPSSRPYEQYF. In DNA form, the CDR3 reads TGTGCCAGCAGCTTGCCTTCTAGCCGGCCCTACGAGCAGTACTTC.

V gene TRBV28 combines with J gene TRBJ1-1, with D unclear. The CDR3 runs 15 residues. Trimming removed 5 bases at V and 4 bases at J, with 17 bases between. Germline V gene lookup returns CDR1 MDHEN and CDR2 SYDVKM. CDR3 loop: CASSRRTGGGTEAFF. Here the CDR3 DNA reads TGTGCCAGCAGTCGACGCACCGGCGGAGGCACTGAAGCTTTCTTT.

The chain couples TRBV5-4 to TRBJ1-1; 7 nucleotides agree with TRBD1. V lost 10 bases to trimming and J lost 1 base; unmatched junction nucleotides: 4. The CDR3 is 12 residues long. Germline V gene lookup returns CDR1 SGHNT and CDR2 YYREEE (reference sequence). The CDR3 sequence is CAAKGANTEAFF. The CDR3 DNA sequence: TGTGCCGCTAAGGGGGCGAACACTGAAGCTTTCTTT.

This CDR3 reads CASSYRRSSGNTIYF. DNA of the CDR3: TGTGCCAGCAGTTATAGGAGGTCCTCTGGAAACACCATATATTTT. The chain carries TRBV6-2 or TRBV6-3 and TRBJ1-3; D gene unclear. The CDR3 spans 15 residues. V was cut by 3 bases and J by 0 bases, with 9 bases left in between. Germline V lookup: CDR1 MNHEY, CDR2 SVGEGT.

The CDR3 is CASSPAGTSLSHEQYF. Written as DNA, the CDR3 is TGTGCCAGCTCACCTGCGGGGACATCACTATCCCACGAGCAGTACTTC. J is TRBJ2-7 and V is TRBV18, with D perhaps being TRBD1 or TRBD2 (6 bases each). The CDR3 runs 16 residues. V was cut by 3 bases and J by 5 bases, with 20 bases left in between. Germline assignment: CDR1 KGHSH and CDR2 LQKENI.

This clone was seen a single time. This chain connects TRBV2 to TRBJ2-6; maybe TRBD1 (5 bases). Germline V lookup: CDR1 SNHLY, CDR2 FYNNEI. V was pared by 4 bases and J by 0 bases, with 16 bases between. The CDR3 is 18 residues long. CDR3 DNA sequence: TGTGCCAGCAGTGGCCTCAGGGTTGAGAGCTCTGGGGCCAACGTCCTGACTTTC. This sequence encodes CASSGLRVESSGANVLTF.

In nucleotides, the CDR3 is TGTGCCAGCAGCCAAGATAGGTTCGGAGGTGGTGGTCCGGAGACCCAGTACTTC. Translation gives CASSQDRFGGGGPETQYF. The genes are TRBV3-1 (or the pseudogene TRBV3-2) and TRBJ2-5, with a weak D call TRBD2 (5 bases). CDR1 and CDR2 from the germline V gene are LGHDT and YNNKEL (reference sequence). V was cut by 0 bases and J by 5 bases, with 22 bases left in between. The CDR3 totals 18 residues.

The chain is built from TRBV5-1 and TRBJ1-2; possibly TRBD1 for D (5 bases). Trimming shortened V by 4 bases and J by 4 bases, and 20 bases separated the two germline ends. CDR1 is SGHRS, CDR2 YFSETQ, per germline. There are 16 residues in the CDR3. CDR3 sequence: CASSPTGGSWGYGYTF. The CDR3 DNA reads TGCGCCAGCAGCCCCACCGGGGGATCTTGGGGCTATGGCTACACCTTC.

This clone has just a few counts. V is TRBV7-2 and J is TRBJ1-5; a weak D match, TRBD1 (6 bases). Germline V lookup: CDR1 SGHTA, CDR2 FQGNSA. V dropped 6 bases and J dropped 6 bases, with 18 bases sitting between them. The CDR3 has 15 residues. The DNA of the CDR3 is TGTGCCAGCAGTCATGGCGGGGGCGGTTTTCAGCCCCAGCATTTT. This encodes CASSHGGGGFQPQHF. The whole variable domain, filled in from reference TRBV7-2 and TRBJ1-5, reads GAGVSQSPSNKVTEKGKDVELRCDPISGHTALYWYRQSLGQGLEFLIYFQGNSAPDKSGLPSDRFSAERTGGSVSTLTIQRTQQEDSAVYLCASSHGGGGFQPQHFGDGTRLSIL.

The rearrangement joins TRBV5-4 to TRBJ2-3; TRBD2 aligns across 13 bases. The CDR3 extends over 16 amino acids. Per the germline V gene, CDR1 is SGHNT and CDR2 is YYREEE (reference sequence). V gave up 3 bases and J gave up 0 bases; unmatched junction bases: 1. The CDR3 spells CASSSGLAGSTDTQYF. CDR3 bases: TGTGCCAGCAGCTCGGGACTAGCGGGGAGCACAGATACGCAGTATTTT.

The chain joins TRBV7-6 to TRBJ2-5, with 7 bases fitting TRBD1. This CDR3 has 13 amino acids. Losses at the gene ends were 5 bases for V and 3 bases for J; bases not matched to a gene: 3. The germline V gene has CDR1 SGHVS and CDR2 FNYEAQ. The CDR3 is CASSVDREETQYF. The CDR3 DNA reads TGTGCCAGCAGCGTAGACAGGGAAGAGACCCAGTACTTC.